The rows below give T cell receptor beta chains drawn from one sample of a study of T cells in Graves' hyperthyroidism and ophthalmopathy. From the multiplex PCR reads, TCRdb called clonotypes with MiXCR, one entry per CDR3 protein. The sample consists of hundreds of thousands of distinct CDR3 sequences, less than 15% of them appearing once. The sequencing input was blood. These receptors were obtained from a woman in her late teens or twenties with Graves' hyperthyroidism. Each CDR3 is given with its conserved first and last residue. Not every row has a clone size; where given, it reads once, few, many or a size class.

clone_size,v_call,j_call,cdr3_aa
few,TRBV5-1,TRBJ2-1,CASSSGTGLSNEQLF
many,TRBV20-1,TRBJ2-4,CSAGGKIKNIQYF
NA,TRBV18,TRBJ2-7,CTSSRSSGDVGSYEQYF
NA,TRBV27,TRBJ2-7,CASTPQGYHDEQYF
few,TRBV20-1,TRBJ2-2,CSASTGPGELFF
many,TRBV18,TRBJ1-4,CASSPGTGGREKLFF
many,TRBV10-3,TRBJ1-1,CATAPRTENTEAFF
few,TRBV29-1,TRBJ2-1,CSVLGGAYNEQFF
many,TRBV7-9,TRBJ2-5,CASRRGISGTQETQYF
many,TRBV20-1,TRBJ2-5,CSADTGQQETQYF
NA,TRBV19,TRBJ2-1,CASRYGNNEQFF
many,TRBV20-1,TRBJ2-3,CSATWTSGLDTQYF
many,TRBV12-3/TRBV12-4,TRBJ2-1,CASKQAGTSGYNEQFF
NA,TRBV27,TRBJ1-1,CASSLGKQGSPNTEAFF
many,TRBV12-3/TRBV12-4,TRBJ2-1,CASTRTLYNEQFF
many,TRBV7-2,TRBJ2-3,CASAVTDTQYF
NA,TRBV4-1,TRBJ1-5,CASSQVDRGRQPQHF
many,TRBV12-3/TRBV12-4,TRBJ1-2,CASSLRRAPINYGYTF
few,TRBV7-2,TRBJ2-5,CASSSRSGVQETQYF
few,TRBV30,TRBJ2-3,CAWSPPAGGSTDTQYF
many,TRBV7-9,TRBJ2-7,CASSPRGDVEQYF
many,TRBV12-3/TRBV12-4,TRBJ2-2,CASSAIWGRESDTGELFF
many,TRBV28,TRBJ2-1,CASSSAGARYNEQFF
many,TRBV20-1,TRBJ2-7,CSPRGLADSYEQYF
many,TRBV7-9,TRBJ2-7,CASSSDGGRVSSYEQYF
few,TRBV20-1,TRBJ2-1,CSASRNSGRASLQFF
NA,TRBV7-9,TRBJ1-1,CASSLNTAVEAFF
many,TRBV6-1,TRBJ2-7,CASRGGPLSNEQYF
NA,TRBV12-5,TRBJ2-5,CASGPRVLETQYF
many,TRBV7-9,TRBJ2-1,CASRTGGGPFGNEQFF
many,TRBV30,TRBJ2-3,CAFQSIAGGTDTQYF
NA,TRBV7-3,TRBJ2-2,CASSSPLPGTGRTGELFF
many,TRBV18,TRBJ2-5,CASSPQGMETQYF
few,TRBV14,TRBJ2-7,CASSQQGQGAYEQYF
NA,TRBV19,TRBJ1-1,CASSHMGTNTEAFF
NA,TRBV7-3,TRBJ2-7,CAGSLSGNWDEQYF
many,TRBV30,TRBJ2-7,CAWSPLAGAYSYEQYF
NA,TRBV27,TRBJ1-5,CASSLTGFQPQHF
many,TRBV2,TRBJ2-1,CASSGYEQFF
NA,TRBV27,TRBJ1-6,CASRPRQSYNSPLHF
NA,TRBV10-3,TRBJ1-2,CAITAGVDYGYTF
many,TRBV20-1,TRBJ2-5,CSASGGLEGGQETQYF
NA,TRBV6-1,TRBJ2-5,CASRRTGGQETQYF
NA,TRBV7-9,TRBJ2-7,CASSFRLAGGPYEQYF
many,TRBV11-2,TRBJ2-2,CASSLGGGSTGELFF
many,TRBV2,TRBJ1-4,CASAAAGRKNEKLFF
NA,TRBV20-1,TRBJ1-5,CSARVSDREKQPQHF
few,TRBV20-1,TRBJ2-5,CSASGQGLETQYF
few,TRBV25-1,TRBJ1-4,CASYGGGNEKLFF
many,TRBV5-1,TRBJ2-3,CASRLAGARMEQYF
NA,TRBV6-1,TRBJ2-7,CASSGTWTGMPQYF
many,TRBV7-3,TRBJ2-3,CASSFGGPADTQYF
NA,TRBV11-2,TRBJ2-1,CASSLMSGSSYNEQFF
many,TRBV28,TRBJ2-1,CASSPPPGPEQFF
NA,TRBV5-1,TRBJ1-1,CASSLAGTGGGFPEAFF
many,TRBV20-1,TRBJ2-1,CSASLDEQFF
NA,TRBV6-1,TRBJ1-2,CATLRGREGYTF
many,TRBV4-1,TRBJ1-1,CASSPSRVAEAFF